This T cell receptor (beta chain) derives from a study of shared clonotypes between healthy human individuals. A single count supports this clone. This was a deep-level run. Investigators spread the genomic DNA of each subset evenly over several immunoSEQ plates. Profiled with immunoSEQ multiplex PCR; TCRdb holds only in-frame clones, not every one. The sample holds 2,500,000 or so clones, roughly 92% seen once. This CDR3 has 15 residues. Per the germline V gene, CDR1 is SEHNR and CDR2 is FQNEAQ (reference sequence). The V and J ends lost 5 bases and 0 bases, in that order; junction bases with no gene match: 6.

Sequenced input: naive CD4+ T cells from PBMCs. Subset defined: CD45RA+ positively selected. The source is a man aged 18 to 35 in good health. Some clones in this sample may be carry-over from other donors' samples. V and J are TRBV7-9 and TRBJ2-7; 8 bases fit TRBD2. The CDR3 region is CASSAAGGRSYEQYF. CDR3 nucleotides: TGTGCCAGCAGCGCGGCGGGGGGACGCTCCTACGAGCAGTACTTC.